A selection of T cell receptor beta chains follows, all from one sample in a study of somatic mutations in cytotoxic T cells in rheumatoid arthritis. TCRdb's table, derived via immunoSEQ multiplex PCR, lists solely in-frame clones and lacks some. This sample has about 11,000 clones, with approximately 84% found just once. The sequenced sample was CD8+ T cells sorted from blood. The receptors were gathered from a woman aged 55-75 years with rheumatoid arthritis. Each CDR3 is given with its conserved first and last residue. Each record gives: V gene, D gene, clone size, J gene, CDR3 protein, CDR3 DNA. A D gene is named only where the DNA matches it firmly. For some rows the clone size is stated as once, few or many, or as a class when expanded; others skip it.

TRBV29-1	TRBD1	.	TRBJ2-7	CSVRQGDTYEQYF	TGCAGCGTCAGACAGGGAGACACCTACGAGCAGTACTTC
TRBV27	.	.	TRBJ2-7	CASGMRGNTYEQYF	TGTGCCAGCGGGATGAGGGGGAATACCTACGAGCAGTACTTC
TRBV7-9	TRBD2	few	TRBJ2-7	CASSGLSGTENEQYF	TGTGCCAGCAGCGGACTTAGCGGGACGGAAAACGAGCAGTACTTC
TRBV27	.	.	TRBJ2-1	CASSDVPGDNEQFF	TGTGCCAGCAGCGACGTTCCCGGGGACAATGAGCAGTTCTTC
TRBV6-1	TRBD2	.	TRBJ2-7	CASSVWRGGSYEQYF	TGTGCCAGCAGTGTATGGCGGGGGGGATCCTACGAGCAGTACTTC
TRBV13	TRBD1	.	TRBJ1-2	CASSSRTGPQDTF	TGTGCCAGCAGTTCACGGACAGGGCCCCAGGACACCTTC
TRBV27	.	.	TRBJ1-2	CASSLKGLGNGYTF	TGTGCCAGCAGTTTAAAGGGGCTTGGTAATGGCTACACCTTC
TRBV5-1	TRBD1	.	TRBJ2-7	CASSPEVGQGASEQYF	TGCGCCAGCAGCCCGGAGGTAGGACAGGGGGCAAGCGAGCAGTACTTC
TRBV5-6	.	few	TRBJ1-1	CASSLARDFDTEAFF	TGTGCCAGCAGCTTGGCCCGGGACTTCGACACTGAAGCTTTCTTT
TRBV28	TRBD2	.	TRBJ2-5	CASSSPGTSGRGVQETQYF	TGTGCCAGCAGTTCACCCGGGACTAGCGGGAGGGGAGTACAAGAGACCCAGTACTTC
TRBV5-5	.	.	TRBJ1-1	CASSTGSEAFF	TGTGCCAGCAGTACCGGGTCTGAAGCTTTCTTT
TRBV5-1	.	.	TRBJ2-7	CASSGPVGQLGEQYF	TGCGCCAGCAGCGGACCCGTAGGACAGCTAGGCGAGCAGTACTTC
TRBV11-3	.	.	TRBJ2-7	CASSPTGFEQYF	TGTGCCAGCAGCCCTACAGGGTTCGAGCAGTACTTC
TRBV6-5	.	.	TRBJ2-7	CASRNFGGPTYEQYF	TGTGCCAGCAGAAACTTCGGGGGGCCTACCTACGAGCAGTACTTC
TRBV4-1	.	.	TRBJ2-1	CASSQSLAQREQFF	TGCGCCAGCAGCCAATCTCTAGCCCAGCGGGAGCAGTTCTTC
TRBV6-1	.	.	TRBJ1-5	CASSTGLSNQPQHF	TGTGCCAGCAGTACGGGACTGTCCAATCAGCCCCAGCATTTT
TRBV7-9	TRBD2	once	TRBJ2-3	CASSLVGGSTDTQYF	TGTGCCAGCAGCTTAGTCGGCGGGAGTACAGATACGCAGTATTTT
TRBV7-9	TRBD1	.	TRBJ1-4	CASSLSGQDLVFF	TGTGCCAGCAGCTTGAGCGGACAGGACCTCGTGTTTTTT
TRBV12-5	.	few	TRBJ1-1	CASGWTENTEAFF	TGTGCTAGTGGGTGGACAGAGAACACTGAAGCTTTCTTT
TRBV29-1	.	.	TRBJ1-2	CSVEGGSNYGYTF	TGCAGCGTTGAAGGAGGTAGTAACTATGGCTACACCTTC
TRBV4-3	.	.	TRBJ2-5	CASSPKSGSGAETQYF	TGCGCCAGCAGCCCGAAGTCCGGATCTGGGGCAGAGACCCAGTACTTC
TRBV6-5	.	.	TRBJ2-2	CASSQGSPSPGELFF	TGTGCCAGCAGCCAGGGGTCTCCGAGTCCCGGGGAGCTGTTTTTT
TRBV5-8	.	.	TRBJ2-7	CASSLNPRQQYF	TGTGCCAGCAGCTTGAACCCCAGGCAGCAGTACTTC
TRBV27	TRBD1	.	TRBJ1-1	CASSLSTGGTEAFF	TGTGCCAGCAGTTTGTCTACAGGGGGCACTGAAGCTTTCTTT
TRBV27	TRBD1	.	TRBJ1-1	CASSLGQGVTEAFF	TGTGCCAGCAGTTTGGGACAGGGGGTCACTGAAGCTTTCTTT
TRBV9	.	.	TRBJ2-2	CASSVTGANTGELFF	TGTGCCAGCAGCGTAACGGGAGCGAACACCGGGGAGCTGTTTTTT
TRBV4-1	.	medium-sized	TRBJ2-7	CASSQERLAGLGEQYF	TGCGCCAGCAGCCAAGAGAGATTAGCAGGGCTTGGCGAGCAGTACTTC
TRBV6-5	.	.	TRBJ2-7	CASGLLAYEQYF	TGTGCCAGCGGGTTACTAGCTTACGAGCAGTACTTC
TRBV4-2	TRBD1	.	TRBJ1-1	CASSHRDRGITEAFF	TGTGCCAGCAGCCACCGGGACAGGGGGATCACTGAAGCTTTCTTT
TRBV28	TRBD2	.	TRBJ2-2	CASVTGLAARWGTGELFF	TGTGCCAGCGTAACCGGACTAGCCGCTCGGTGGGGCACCGGGGAGCTGTTTTTT
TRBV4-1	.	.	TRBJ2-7	CASSQVLASYEQYF	TGCGCCAGCAGCCAGGTACTAGCATCCTACGAGCAGTACTTC
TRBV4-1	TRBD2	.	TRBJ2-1	CASSQTSGRAIDNEQFF	TGCGCCAGCAGCCAGACTAGCGGGAGGGCCATCGACAATGAGCAGTTCTTC
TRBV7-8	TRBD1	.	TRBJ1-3	CASSSTGLTGNTIYF	TGTGCCAGCAGCTCGACAGGGTTGACTGGAAACACCATATATTTT
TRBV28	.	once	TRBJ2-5	CASTLGGETQYF	TGTGCCAGCACCCTGGGGGGAGAGACCCAGTACTTC
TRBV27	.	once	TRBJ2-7	CATRRGAFDYEQYF	TGTGCCACCCGAAGAGGTGCCTTCGACTACGAGCAGTACTTC
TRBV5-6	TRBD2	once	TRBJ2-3	CASSWEGSSNTDTQYF	TGTGCCAGCAGCTGGGAGGGAAGCTCTAACACAGATACGCAGTATTTT
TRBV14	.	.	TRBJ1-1	CASSQQFAGVRLGTEAFF	TGTGCCAGCAGCCAACAGTTCGCAGGGGTTCGGTTGGGCACTGAAGCTTTCTTT
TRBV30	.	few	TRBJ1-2	CACEQGPGGYTF	TGTGCCTGCGAACAGGGTCCTGGTGGCTACACCTTC
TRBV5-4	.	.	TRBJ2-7	CASSLWGDYEQYF	TGTGCCAGCAGCTTGTGGGGGGACTACGAGCAGTACTTC
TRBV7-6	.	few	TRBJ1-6	CASSLPTGSDLHF	TGTGCCAGCAGCCTCCCGACAGGATCAGACCTCCACTTT
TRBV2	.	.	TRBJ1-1	CASSEIAGMNTEAFF	TGTGCCAGCAGTGAAATCGCGGGGATGAACACTGAAGCTTTCTTT
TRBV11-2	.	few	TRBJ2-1	CASSSAGNEQFF	TGTGCCAGCAGCTCTGCGGGGAATGAGCAGTTCTTC
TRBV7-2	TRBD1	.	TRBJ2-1	CASSDHRGLNNEQFF	TGTGCCAGCAGCGATCACAGGGGGCTAAACAATGAGCAGTTCTTC
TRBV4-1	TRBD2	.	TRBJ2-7	CASSPGTTSYEQYF	TGCGCCAGCAGCCCCGGGACTACCTCCTACGAGCAGTACTTC
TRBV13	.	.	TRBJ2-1	CASSPGTSPYNEQFF	TGTGCCAGCAGCCCGGGGACATCCCCCTACAATGAGCAGTTCTTC
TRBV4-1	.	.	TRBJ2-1	CASSQGQYEQFF	TGCGCCAGCAGCCAAGGTCAATATGAGCAGTTCTTC
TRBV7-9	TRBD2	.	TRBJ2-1	CASSLTSGRRSNEQFF	TGTGCCAGCAGCTTGACTAGCGGGAGGCGTAGCAATGAGCAGTTCTTC
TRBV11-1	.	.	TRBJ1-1	CASSLNQGGRTEAFF	TGTGCCAGCAGCTTAAATCAGGGAGGACGGACTGAAGCTTTCTTT
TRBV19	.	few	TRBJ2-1	CASSMIASSAYNEQFF	TGTGCCAGTAGTATGATAGCTTCTAGCGCCTACAATGAGCAGTTCTTC
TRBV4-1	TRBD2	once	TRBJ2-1	CASRPRLAAYNEQFF	TGCGCCAGCAGGCCTAGACTAGCAGCCTACAATGAGCAGTTCTTC
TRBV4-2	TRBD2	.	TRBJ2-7	CASSIGVAGGPVVEQYF	TGTGCCAGCAGCATCGGGGTAGCGGGAGGGCCTGTAGTTGAGCAGTACTTC